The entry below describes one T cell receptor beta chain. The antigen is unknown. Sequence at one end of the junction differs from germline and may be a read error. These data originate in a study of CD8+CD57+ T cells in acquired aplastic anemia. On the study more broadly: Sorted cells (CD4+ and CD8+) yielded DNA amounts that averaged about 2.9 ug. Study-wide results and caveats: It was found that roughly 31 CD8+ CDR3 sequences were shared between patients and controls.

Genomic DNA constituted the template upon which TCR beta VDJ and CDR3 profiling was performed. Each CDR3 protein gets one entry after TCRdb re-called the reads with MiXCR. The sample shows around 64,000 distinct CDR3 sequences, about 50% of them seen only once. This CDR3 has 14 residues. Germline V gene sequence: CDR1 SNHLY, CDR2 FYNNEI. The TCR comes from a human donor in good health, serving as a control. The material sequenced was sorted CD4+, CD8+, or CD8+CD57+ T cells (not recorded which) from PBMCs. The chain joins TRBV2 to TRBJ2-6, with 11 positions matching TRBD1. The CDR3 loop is CASSGGTGGNVLTF. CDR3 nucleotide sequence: TGTGCCAGCAGTGGTGGGACAGGGGGCAACGTCCTGACTTTC.